The clone carrying this T cell receptor beta chain occurred many times. This record comes from a study of metastatic and nonmetastatic thyroid tumors. Across the whole study: The study looked at repertoires side by side in blood and in tumor or nodule tissue from malignant and benign thyroid patients.

TCRdb called clones again from the PCR reads with MiXCR. The data contain about 23,000 clones, around 21% of them seen just once; the ten biggest clones take up 25% to 30%. The V end was cut by 2 bases, the J end by 6 bases, with 14 bases between. CDR3 length equals 15 residues. From germline, CDR1 is GTSNPN and CDR2 SVGIG (reference sequence). Until they underwent thyroid surgery, no patient had received any treatment. The chain has TRBV30 and TRBJ1-6; tentatively, D is TRBD1 (5 bases). The TCR was taken from a female donor with papillary thyroid cancer or a benign thyroid nodule (not recorded which). Some clones in this sample may be carry-over from other donors' samples. The sequencing sample was made of blood. In nucleotides, the CDR3 is TGTGCCTGGAGTCAAGGTGGAGGGACTAATTCACCCCTCCACTTT. Its translation: CAWSQGGGTNSPLHF.